Listed below are T cell receptor beta chains from one sample, sequenced in a study of tumor T cells in aggressive B-cell lymphoma. The assay was immunoSEQ multiplex PCR, and TCRdb's table has in-frame clones only and misses some. The table shows roughly 3,000 clones, with approximately 88% occurring only once. Sequenced sample: tumor tissue. These receptors were collected from an adult with diffuse large B cell lymphoma. CDR3s include the opening cysteine and the closing phenylalanine or tryptophan. The D gene is left open where the match is weak. Clone size, where shown, is once, few, many, or a class for clones that have expanded.

j_call,cdr3_length,v_call,d_call,clone_size,cdr3_nt,cdr3_aa
TRBJ2-3,13,TRBV19,-,few,TGTGCCAGTTCACGAGGGCACACAGATACGCAGTATTTT,CASSRGHTDTQYF
TRBJ1-1,12,TRBV19,-,-,TGTGCCAGTAGTATAGCGGACACTGAAGCTTTCTTT,CASSIADTEAFF
TRBJ2-1,14,TRBV27,-,-,TGTGCCAGCACCTCAGTTGGAGGGCTGGGAGGGCAGTTCTTC,CASTSVGGLGGQFF
TRBJ2-1,15,TRBV29-1,TRBD1,-,TGCAGCGTTGAGAGGACCACGGGACAGAGGTTTGGGCAGTTCTTC,CSVERTTGQRFGQFF
TRBJ1-2,11,TRBV7-9,-,-,TGTGCCAGCAGCTTAGGTATAGGCTACACCTTC,CASSLGIGYTF
TRBJ2-5,10,TRBV5-4,-,-,TGTGCCAGCAGCTTTACGGGAGAGTACTTC,CASSFTGEYF
TRBJ1-6,14,TRBV19,TRBD1,-,TGTGCCAGTAGTATGGGGGACAGAGATTCACCCCTCCACTTT,CASSMGDRDSPLHF
TRBJ1-5,14,TRBV5-8,-,-,TGTGCCAGCAGCTTGCAGGGGACATATCAGCCCCAGCATTTT,CASSLQGTYQPQHF
TRBJ2-1,16,TRBV9,TRBD1,-,TGTGCCAGCAGCGTAGGAAGGACAGGGACCTACAATGAGCAGTTCTTC,CASSVGRTGTYNEQFF
TRBJ2-5,13,TRBV5-8,-,-,TGTGCCAGCAGCTTGGGACAAGAAGAGACCCAGTACTTC,CASSLGQEETQYF
TRBJ1-6,15,TRBV5-1,-,-,TGCGCCAGCAGCTTGGAGGGGCGGAGCAGTTCACCCCTCCACTTT,CASSLEGRSSSPLHF
TRBJ2-6,16,TRBV5-1,-,once,TGCGCCAGCACGCTCCCCCCGGTCTCTGGGGCCAACGTCCTGACTTTC,CASTLPPVSGANVLTF
TRBJ1-4,14,TRBV29-1,TRBD1,-,TGCAGCGCCACCTGGACAGGGGAGGGTGAAAAACTGTTTTTT,CSATWTGEGEKLFF
TRBJ1-1,13,TRBV5-1,-,-,TGCGCCAGCAGTTACACGGGAGATACTGAAGCTTTCTTT,CASSYTGDTEAFF
TRBJ2-3,13,TRBV5-6,-,-,TGTGCCAGCAGCAGGGGTTACACAAATACGCAGTATTTT,CASSRGYTNTQYF
TRBJ1-2,17,TRBV30,TRBD1,-,TGTGCCTGGAGTGTACTCCGACAGGGTCCCAGCCTTTGGGGCTACACCTTC,CAWSVLRQGPSLWGYTF
TRBJ2-1,15,TRBV18,-,-,TGTGCCAGCTCACAATTAGACTCTTTCTCGTCTGAGCAGTTCTTC,CASSQLDSFSSEQFF
TRBJ2-2,14,TRBV19,TRBD1,-,TGTGCCACTGGACAGGGGGCAAGGAACGGGGAGCTGTTTTTT,CATGQGARNGELFF